This TCR beta chain stems from a study of blood T cells in healthy people across ages (dated by TCRdb to 2015 to 2017). Describing the broader study: In model experiments, roughly one uniquely barcoded TCR beta cDNA molecule per two T cells was captured by template switching. Using deep sequencing normalized with unique cDNA molecular identifiers, the study measured how TCR beta repertoire diversity changes with age. The donors were split into four age groups: young (average about 15 years), middle-aged (nearly 40), aged (around 67) and long-lived (roughly 80). To avoid experimental bias, donors of different ages were randomly spread across the sequencing lanes. Two additional independent replicas of 1 million unique cDNA reads from the same blood draw were analyzed for two donors (one aged 18 to 29 and one aged 80 or older).

The library came from 5' RACE. Sequencing instrument: Illumina HiSeq 2500. The second PCR ran for roughly 7 to 11 cycles and used a J-beta primer mix along with a sample-barcoded 5' primer. A unique molecular identifier was introduced onto each TCR beta cDNA molecule by a template-switch 5' adaptor carrying 12 random nucleotides. At least 2.5 million CDR3-containing paired-end reads were obtained from each sample. First-strand cDNA synthesis was performed from all RNA using the Mint cDNA synthesis kit, with priming by a TRBC-specific oligonucleotide. All cDNA was treated with uracil-DNA glycosylase and then went through a first 18-cycle PCR with the universal primers M1SS and BC2_uni_R. The paper's data handling went like this. For normalization, 1 million high-quality reads were randomly selected from each sample, with every read carrying a distinct molecular identifier. Instead of being binned into consensus sequences, reads with shared molecular identifiers were discarded. MiTCR, run with a Q25 quality threshold and the strictest error-elimination algorithm, handled CDR3 identification, clonotype clustering and error correction. A nonparametric unseen species model using Euler transformation provided a lower-bound estimate of total TCR beta diversity. Using fastp at Q25 and MiXCR, TCRdb reprocessed the public reads and kept productive beta chains. Rows merge per CDR3 protein into single entries with the most common DNA and genes. Here the V and J calls rest on TCRdb's processing, not on the authors' analysis. In all, the sample holds 700,000 to 800,000 distinct CDR3 sequences, and approximately 39% of those were seen once. The ten largest clones capture 20% to 25% of the sample.

Donors were 39 systemically healthy Caucasian individuals from Russia aged roughly 6 to 90 years. Each donor gave about 9.2 milliliters of peripheral blood, drawn into EDTA-treated Vacutainer tubes. Ficoll-Paque density-gradient centrifugation was used to isolate PBMCs, with at least 6.5 million per sample. Total RNA, at least 5 micrograms per sample, was extracted from PBMCs with Trizol reagent. Naive CD45RAhigh/CD27high T cell percentages were measured by flow cytometry on a PBMC aliquot from every donor. This clonotype was counted only a few times. Its antigen is still unknown. No much larger clone exists at a distance of one base, and base qualities are not known. Inclusive of the bounding cysteine and phenylalanine, the CDR3 is 19 residues long. The read is trimmed to its CDR3 DNA, 57 bases read in frame from base 1. Via the germline V gene, CDR1 is LGHNA and CDR2 YNFKEQ. The trim is 1 base for V and 4 bases for J, with a gap of 20 bases between the germline ends.

The full study reports these points: Compared with the aged group, the long-lived group had more naive CD4+ T cells, fewer expanded clones and increased TCR diversity, suggesting age selection. Observed TCR beta diversity per million T cells fell roughly linearly with age, and a significant reduction was already apparent by age around 44. Because donor CMV infection status was unknown, age-related changes in expanded clonotypes were potentially confounded. Estimates of total diversity based on one million sequenced T cells were considered lower bounds and underestimates. Since profiling was done on bulk unsorted PBMCs, naive and antigen-experienced compartments could not be conclusively compared. Observed TCR beta diversity correlated strongly with the percentage of naive T cells measured by flow cytometry.

Sequences were obtained from blood. The rearranged segments are TRBV4-2 and TRBJ2-6, with the D gene call left open. The sequence derives from a woman aged 60-70 years in good health. The nucleotides read TGTGCCAGCAGCCAAGGTCGAGTTCTGAGCCGGTGGGGGGCCAACGTCCTGACTTTC. Its product reads: CASSQGRVLSRWGANVLTF.